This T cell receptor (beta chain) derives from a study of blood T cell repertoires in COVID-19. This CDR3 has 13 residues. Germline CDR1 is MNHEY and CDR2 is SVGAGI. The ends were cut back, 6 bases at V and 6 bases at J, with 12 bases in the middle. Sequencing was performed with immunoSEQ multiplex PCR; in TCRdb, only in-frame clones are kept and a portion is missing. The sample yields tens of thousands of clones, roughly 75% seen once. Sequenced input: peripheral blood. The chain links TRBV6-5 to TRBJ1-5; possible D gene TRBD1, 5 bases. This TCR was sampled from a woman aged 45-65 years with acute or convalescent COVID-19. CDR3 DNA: TGTGCCAGCAGCCTCAGGGAGGGTCAGCCCCAGCATTTT. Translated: CASSLREGQPQHF.